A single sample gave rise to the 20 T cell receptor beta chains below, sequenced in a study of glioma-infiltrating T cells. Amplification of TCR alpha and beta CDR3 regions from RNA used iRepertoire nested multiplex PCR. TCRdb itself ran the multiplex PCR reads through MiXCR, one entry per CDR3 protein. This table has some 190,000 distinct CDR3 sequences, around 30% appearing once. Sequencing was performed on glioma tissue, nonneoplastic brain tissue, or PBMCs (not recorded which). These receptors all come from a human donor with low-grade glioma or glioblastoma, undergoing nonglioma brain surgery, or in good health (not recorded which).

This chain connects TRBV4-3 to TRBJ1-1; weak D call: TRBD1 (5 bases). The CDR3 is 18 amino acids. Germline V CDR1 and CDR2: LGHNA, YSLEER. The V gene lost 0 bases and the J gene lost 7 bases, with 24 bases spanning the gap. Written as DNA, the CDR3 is TGCGCCAGCAGCCAAGAGGGGCCTAAAGGGTCACCAAGTTATGAAGCTTTCTTT. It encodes CASSQEGPKGSPSYEAFF.

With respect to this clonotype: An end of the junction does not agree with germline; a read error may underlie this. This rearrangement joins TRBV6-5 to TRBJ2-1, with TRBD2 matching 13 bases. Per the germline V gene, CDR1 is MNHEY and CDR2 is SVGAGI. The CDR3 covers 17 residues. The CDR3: CASSYRLAGGLDNEQSF. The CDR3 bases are TGTGCCAGCAGTTACCGACTAGCGGGAGGACTCGACAATGAGCAGTCCTTC.

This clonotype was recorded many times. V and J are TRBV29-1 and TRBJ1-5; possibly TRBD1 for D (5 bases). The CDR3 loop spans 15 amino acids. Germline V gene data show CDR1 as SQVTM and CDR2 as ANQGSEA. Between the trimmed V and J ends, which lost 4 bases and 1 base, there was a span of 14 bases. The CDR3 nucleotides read TGCAGCGTTGTAACGGGACCCTCGAGCAATCAGCCCCAGCATTTT. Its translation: CSVVTGPSSNQPQHF.

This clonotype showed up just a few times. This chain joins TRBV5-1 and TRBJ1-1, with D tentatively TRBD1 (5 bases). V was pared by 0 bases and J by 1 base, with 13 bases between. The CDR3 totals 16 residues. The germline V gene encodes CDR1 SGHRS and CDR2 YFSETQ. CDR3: CASSLVHLQGNTEAFF. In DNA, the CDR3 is TGCGCCAGCAGCTTGGTTCACCTTCAGGGGAACACTGAAGCTTTCTTT.

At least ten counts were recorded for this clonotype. CDR3 in amino acids: CASSGTGEGEQFF. DNA for the CDR3: TGTGCCAGCAGCGGCACAGGGGAGGGTGAGCAGTTCTTC. The chain links TRBV7-3 to TRBJ2-1; either TRBD1 or TRBD2 may supply D (7 bases each). The CDR3 loop spans 13 amino acids. With 5 bases removed from V and 9 bases from J, the gap between germline ends came to 14 bases. Germline-derived CDR1 and CDR2 are SGHTA and FQGTGA.

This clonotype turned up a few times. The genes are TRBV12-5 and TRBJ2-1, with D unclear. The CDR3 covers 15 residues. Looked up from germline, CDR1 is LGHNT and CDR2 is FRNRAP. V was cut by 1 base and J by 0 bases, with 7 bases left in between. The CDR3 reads CASGLGSSSYNEQFF. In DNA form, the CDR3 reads TGTGCTAGTGGTTTGGGGTCCAGCTCCTACAATGAGCAGTTCTTC.

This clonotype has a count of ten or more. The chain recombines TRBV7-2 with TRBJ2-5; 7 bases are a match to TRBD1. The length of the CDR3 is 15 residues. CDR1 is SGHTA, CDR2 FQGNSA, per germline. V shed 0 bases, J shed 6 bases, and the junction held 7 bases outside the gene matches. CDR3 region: CASSLAGGQWKTQYF. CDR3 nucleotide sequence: TGTGCCAGCAGCTTAGCAGGGGGCCAGTGGAAGACCCAGTACTTC.

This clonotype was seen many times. CDR3 loop: CASSARQGNTGELFF. DNA of the CDR3: TGTGCCAGCAGCGCGAGACAGGGGAACACCGGGGAGCTGTTTTTT. The chain is built from TRBV7-2 and TRBJ2-2, with 7 positions matching TRBD1. CDR1 and CDR2 from the germline V gene are SGHTA and FQGNSA. The CDR3 consists of 15 residues. The V and J ends lost 5 bases and 1 base, in that order; junction bases with no gene match: 4.

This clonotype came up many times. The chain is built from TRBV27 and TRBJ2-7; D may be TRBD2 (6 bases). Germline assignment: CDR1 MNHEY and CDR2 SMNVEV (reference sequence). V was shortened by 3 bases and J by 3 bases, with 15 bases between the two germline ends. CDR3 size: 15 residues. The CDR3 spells CASSFLREVDYEQYF. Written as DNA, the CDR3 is TGTGCCAGCAGTTTTTTGAGGGAGGTCGACTACGAGCAGTACTTC.

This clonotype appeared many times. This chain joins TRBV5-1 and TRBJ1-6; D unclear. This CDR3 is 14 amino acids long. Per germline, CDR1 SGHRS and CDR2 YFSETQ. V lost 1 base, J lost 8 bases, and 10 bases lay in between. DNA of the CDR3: TGCGCCAGCAGCTTGTTGGGTTCTGATTCACCCCTCCACTTT. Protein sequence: CASSLLGSDSPLHF. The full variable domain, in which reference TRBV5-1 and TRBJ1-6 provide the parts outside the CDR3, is KAGVTQTPRYLIKTRGQQVTLSCSPISGHRSVSWYQQTPGQGLQFLFEYFSETQRNKGNFPGRFSGRQFSNSRSEMNVSTLELGDSALYLCASSLLGSDSPLHFGNGTRLTVT.

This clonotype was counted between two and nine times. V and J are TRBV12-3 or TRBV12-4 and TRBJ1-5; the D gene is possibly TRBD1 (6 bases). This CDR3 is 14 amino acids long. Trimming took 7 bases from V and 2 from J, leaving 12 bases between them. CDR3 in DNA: TGTGCCAGCACCAAGGGACATCGCAATCAGCCCCAGCATTTT. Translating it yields CASTKGHRNQPQHF.

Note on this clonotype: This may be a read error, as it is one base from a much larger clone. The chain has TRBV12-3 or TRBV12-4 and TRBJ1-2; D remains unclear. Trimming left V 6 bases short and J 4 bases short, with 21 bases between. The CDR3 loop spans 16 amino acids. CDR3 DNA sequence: TGTGCCAGCAGCTCTTCCCTAGGGTTGAGGGCCTATGGCTACACCTTC. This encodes CASSSSLGLRAYGYTF.

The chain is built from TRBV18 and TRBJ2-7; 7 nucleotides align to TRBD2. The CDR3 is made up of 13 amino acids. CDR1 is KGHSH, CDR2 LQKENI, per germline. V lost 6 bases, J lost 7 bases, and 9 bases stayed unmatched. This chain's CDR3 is CASSPASGNEQYF. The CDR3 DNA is TGTGCCAGCTCGCCCGCTAGCGGCAATGAGCAGTACTTC.

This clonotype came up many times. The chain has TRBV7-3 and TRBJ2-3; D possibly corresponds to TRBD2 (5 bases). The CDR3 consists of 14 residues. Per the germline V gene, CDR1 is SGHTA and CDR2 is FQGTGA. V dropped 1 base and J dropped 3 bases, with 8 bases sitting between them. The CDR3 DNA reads TGTGCCAGCAGCTTAAACCGGAGGACAGATACGCAGTATTTT. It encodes CASSLNRRTDTQYF.

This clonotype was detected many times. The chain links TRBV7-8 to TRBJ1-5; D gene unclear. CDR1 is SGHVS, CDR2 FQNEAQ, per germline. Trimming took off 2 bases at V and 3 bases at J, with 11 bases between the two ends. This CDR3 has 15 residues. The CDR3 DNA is TGTGCCAGCAGCTTAATTGGAGGCATCAATCAGCCCCAGCATTTT. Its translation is CASSLIGGINQPQHF.

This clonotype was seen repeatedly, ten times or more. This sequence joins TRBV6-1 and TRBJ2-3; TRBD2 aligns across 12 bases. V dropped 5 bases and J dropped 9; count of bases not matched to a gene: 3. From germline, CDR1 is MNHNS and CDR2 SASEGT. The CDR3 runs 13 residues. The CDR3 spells CASSYGLAGTQYF. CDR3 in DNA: TGTGCCAGCAGTTACGGACTAGCGGGAACGCAGTATTTT.

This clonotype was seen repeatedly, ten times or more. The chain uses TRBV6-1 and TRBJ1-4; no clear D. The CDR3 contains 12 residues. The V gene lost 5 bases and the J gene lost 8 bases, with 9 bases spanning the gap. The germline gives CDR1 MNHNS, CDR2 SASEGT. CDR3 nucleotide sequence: TGTGCCAGCAGTCGGGAGGGAGAAAAACTGTTTTTT. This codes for CASSREGEKLFF.

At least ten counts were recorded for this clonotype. In DNA, the CDR3 is TGTGCCAGCAGCGTAGATCCGATGAACACTGAAGCTTTCTTT. As protein: CASSVDPMNTEAFF. The V call is TRBV9, the J call TRBJ1-1; D not resolved. The CDR3 spans 14 residues. V shed 0 bases and J shed 0 bases, with 6 bases lying between them. The germline V gene has CDR1 SGDLS and CDR2 YYNGEE.

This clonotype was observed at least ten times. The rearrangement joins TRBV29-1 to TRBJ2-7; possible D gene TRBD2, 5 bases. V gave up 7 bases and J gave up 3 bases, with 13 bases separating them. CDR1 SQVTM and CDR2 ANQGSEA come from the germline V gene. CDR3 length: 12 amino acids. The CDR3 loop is CSASAGGYEQYF. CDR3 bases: TGCAGCGCGTCAGCCGGAGGCTACGAGCAGTACTTC.

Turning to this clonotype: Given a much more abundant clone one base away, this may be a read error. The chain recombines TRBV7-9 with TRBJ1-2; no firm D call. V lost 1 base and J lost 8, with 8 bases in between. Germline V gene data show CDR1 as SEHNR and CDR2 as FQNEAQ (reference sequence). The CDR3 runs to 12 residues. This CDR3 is CASSLETVGYTF. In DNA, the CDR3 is TGTGCCAGCAGCTTAGAAACGGTGGGCTACACCTTC.